These 16 T cell receptor beta chains came from one sample sequenced in a study of blood T cell repertoires in COVID-19. Data came from immunoSEQ multiplex PCR; TCRdb stores just in-frame clones and leaves some out. Found here are under 300,000 clones, around 82% of them singletons; the top ten hold 8% to 10%. Specimen: peripheral blood. The receptors here all came from a woman in her forties or fifties who had recovered from COVID-19.

A few counts support this clone. The chain combines TRBV6-5 with TRBJ2-1; 7 bases align to TRBD1. The CDR3 extends over 14 amino acids. The V segment lost 5 bases and the J segment 7 bases; nucleotides outside the gene matches: 8. Germline CDR1 is MNHEY and CDR2 is SVGAGI. The CDR3 reads CASSPDGQANEQFF. In DNA, the CDR3 is TGTGCCAGCAGTCCCGACGGACAGGCGAATGAGCAGTTCTTC.

The chain recombines TRBV7-7 with TRBJ2-1, with D possibly being TRBD2 (5 bases). Trimming removed 3 bases from V and 7 bases from J, with 10 bases in between. This CDR3 spans 13 amino acids. Per germline, CDR1 SSHAT and CDR2 FNYEAQ (reference sequence). The CDR3 sequence: CASSFGWRNEQFF. The CDR3 DNA is TGTGCCAGCAGCTTTGGTTGGAGGAATGAGCAGTTCTTC.

The V and J genes are TRBV5-5 and TRBJ2-7, with 8 positions matching TRBD2. The CDR3 is made up of 14 amino acids. Germline V gene lookup returns CDR1 SGHKS and CDR2 YYEKEE (reference sequence). The V and J ends lost 4 bases and 2 bases, in that order; junction bases with no gene match: 5. CDR3 residues: CASSGGSGAYEQYF. The CDR3 DNA sequence: TGTGCCAGCAGCGGGGGTAGCGGGGCCTACGAGCAGTACTTC.

J is TRBJ2-4 and V is TRBV18, with a weak D call TRBD2 (6 bases). The CDR3 has 16 amino acids. Germline V lookup: CDR1 KGHSH, CDR2 LQKENI. Trimming removed 3 bases at V and 0 bases at J, with 12 bases between. The CDR3 nucleotides read TGTGCCAGCTCACCCTCCGGGGGTCTAGCCAAAAACATTCAGTACTTC. It is translated as CASSPSGGLAKNIQYF.

The V gene is TRBV7-2, the J gene TRBJ1-2; D is possibly TRBD1 (6 bases). This CDR3 spans 13 amino acids. CDR1 and CDR2 from the germline V gene are SGHTA and FQGNSA. V lost 5 bases, J lost 4 bases, and 11 bases lay in between. CDR3 bases: TGTGCCAGCAGCGCTGGACAGTCCTATGGCTACACCTTC. Protein sequence: CASSAGQSYGYTF.

The V gene is TRBV18, the J gene TRBJ1-2; TRBD1 is a possible D gene (6 bases). This CDR3 contains 14 residues. Looked up from germline, CDR1 is KGHSH and CDR2 is LQKENI. Trimming removed 0 bases at V and 4 bases at J, with 9 bases between. The CDR3 loop is CASSPPSRGYGYTF. CDR3 DNA sequence: TGTGCCAGCTCACCACCGAGCAGGGGCTATGGCTACACCTTC.

This clone appeared a single time. This chain joins TRBV6-2 or TRBV6-3 and TRBJ1-2; possibly TRBD1 for D (5 bases). The CDR3 runs to 15 residues. Germline CDR1 is MNHEY and CDR2 is SVGEGT. V lost 8 bases and J lost 2, with 18 bases in between. In nucleotides, the CDR3 is TGTGCCAGCGGTTCCCCTCCGGGGGGGAACTATGGCTACACCTTC. Translating gives CASGSPPGGNYGYTF.

This rearrangement joins TRBV5-5 to TRBJ1-5, with 9 bases matching TRBD1. The CDR3 loop spans 15 amino acids. CDR1 and CDR2 from the germline V gene are SGHKS and YYEKEE (reference sequence). V was clipped by 3 bases and J by 2 bases; unmatched bases: 3. In nucleotides, the CDR3 is TGTGCCAGCAGCTGGGGACAGGGTGGCAATCAGCCCCAGCATTTT. Translating it yields CASSWGQGGNQPQHF.

J is TRBJ2-1 and V is TRBV5-4, with D possibly being TRBD2 (6 bases). The ends were cut back, 5 bases at V and 1 base at J, with 13 bases in the middle. The CDR3 spans 15 residues. The germline CDR1 and CDR2 sequences are SGHNT and YYREEE (reference sequence). The CDR3 coding sequence is TGTGCCAGCAGGGGGGGAGTGGGGTCCTACAATGAGCAGTTCTTC. Translation: CASRGGVGSYNEQFF.

V gene TRBV19 combines with J gene TRBJ2-5; D might be TRBD1 (5 bases). V lost 5 bases to trimming and J lost 5 bases, with 15 bases between them. The germline CDR1 and CDR2 sequences are LNHDA and SQIVND (reference sequence). The CDR3 totals 14 residues. The DNA for the CDR3 is TGTGCCAGTAGTCGTCAGGGCCTGGGGGAGACCCAGTACTTC. It specifies CASSRQGLGETQYF.

This clone was seen once. This chain uses TRBV3-1 (or the pseudogene TRBV3-2) with TRBJ1-2, with 7 bases lining up with TRBD1. After removal of 4 bases from V and 8 bases from J, the junction contained 4 bases not matched to a gene. The germline V gene has CDR1 LGHDT and CDR2 YNNKEL (reference sequence). The CDR3 is 12 amino acids. The CDR3 loop is CASSPRDRGYTF. DNA of the CDR3: TGTGCCAGCAGCCCTCGGGACAGAGGCTACACCTTC.

The chain recombines TRBV7-9 with TRBJ2-5; D unclear. CDR3 length equals 13 residues. Germline V gene sequence: CDR1 SEHNR, CDR2 FQNEAQ (reference sequence). V was cut by 2 bases and J by 5 bases, with 9 bases left in between. The CDR3 loop reads CASSLYSMETQYF. The CDR3 coding sequence is TGTGCCAGCAGCTTATACAGTATGGAGACCCAGTACTTC.

The rearrangement joins TRBV4-1 to TRBJ2-7; TRBD1 aligns across 9 bases. The V segment lost 0 bases and the J segment 2 bases; nucleotides outside the gene matches: 11. Germline lookup yields CDR1 MGHRA and CDR2 YSYEKL. This CDR3 region has 18 residues. DNA for the CDR3: TGCGCCAGCAGCCAAGAGGTAGGGCGGGGACAGGGCACCTACGAGCAGTACTTC. Amino acids: CASSQEVGRGQGTYEQYF.

Turning to this clone: The junction departs from the called germline gene at one end, perhaps through a read error. The chain is built from TRBV28 and TRBJ1-4, with 7 bases lining up with TRBD1. The CDR3 sequence is 11 residues long. The germline CDR1 and CDR2 sequences are MDHEN and SYDVKM. CDR3 region: CASSLRGPAAF. Written as DNA, the CDR3 is TGTGCCAGCAGTTTAAGGGGGCCTGCCGCTTTT.

Points on this clone: At the DNA level, this CDR3 is encoded by other sequences in the same sample as well. The chain joins TRBV18 to TRBJ2-1, with 7 bases that match TRBD2. The CDR3 contains 15 residues. The germline V gene encodes CDR1 KGHSH and CDR2 LQKENI. J was trimmed by 0 bases and V by 3 bases; bases with no gene match: 2. CDR3 loop: CASSPPSGSYNEQFF. Written as DNA, the CDR3 is TGTGCCAGCTCACCTCCTAGCGGCTCCTACAATGAGCAGTTCTTC.

This clone was counted once. V is TRBV27 and J is TRBJ1-4; 8 bases match TRBD1. V lost 2 bases to trimming and J lost 7 bases; unmatched junction nucleotides: 3. The CDR3 loop spans 14 amino acids. In germline, CDR1 is MNHEY, CDR2 SMNVEV (reference sequence). The CDR3 is CASSLGQGGEKLFF. The CDR3 nucleotides read TGTGCCAGCAGTTTAGGACAGGGAGGTGAAAAACTGTTTTTT.